Listed here is a single T cell receptor beta chain. Its target is not known. Cells were stimulated with overlapping HIV-1 Gag 15-mer peptides. Memory cells lacking CD40L and CD69 with high CD45RO were sorted. This sample was taken from a study of persistence of HIV-infected CD4 T cells. Study observations and caveats: TCR oligoclonality correlated with proviral oligoclonality in the same sorted populations.

V lost 1 base to trimming and J lost 6 bases; unmatched junction nucleotides: 10. Germline CDR1 and CDR2: KGHSH and LQKENI. There are 17 residues in the CDR3. This was the immunoSEQ version 4 assay in survey mode. Generated by immunoSEQ multiplex PCR, the TCRdb table keeps only in-frame clones and is missing some. Seen here are about 36,000 clones, about 84% observed once, and the top ten hold 5% to 5.5%. The sample in question was cultured CD4+ T cells from PBMCs, obtained from a patient who received antiretroviral therapy. This TCR came from an adult with HIV. The donor label of this sample is uncertain. The V gene is TRBV18, the J gene TRBJ2-1, with 9 bases lining up with TRBD1. The CDR3 nucleotides read TGTGCCAGCTCACCACTGCGCACGACAGGGGGAGGCAATGAGCAGTTCTTC. Translating gives CASSPLRTTGGGNEQFF.